The rows below give T cell receptor beta chains drawn from one sample of a study of cytotoxic CD8 clonotypes in ibrutinib-treated CLL. The table came from immunoSEQ multiplex PCR; TCRdb's copy has only in-frame clones and leaves some out. The sample has 95,000 to 100,000 clones, more than 75% seen once; the top ten hold around 32%. Specimen: PBMCs, collected after 12 months of ibrutinib treatment. The receptors derive from a human donor with chronic lymphocytic leukemia. Each CDR3 is given with its conserved first and last residue. Fields, in order: CDR3 protein, CDR3 DNA, D gene, clone size, J gene, CDR3 length, V gene. D genes are given only for firm matches. Expanded clones get a size class; other rows say once, few or many, or leave the size out.

CDR3 protein: CASSQVSPTINTIYF
CDR3 DNA: TGTGCCAGCAGCCAAGTCTCTCCCACGATAAACACCATATATTTT
D gene: -
clone size: -
J gene: TRBJ1-3
CDR3 length: 15
V gene: TRBV4-2

CDR3 protein: CASSLGQARGYNEQFF
CDR3 DNA: TGCGCCAGCAGCTTGGGGCAGGCCCGGGGTTACAATGAGCAGTTCTTC
D gene: -
clone size: -
J gene: TRBJ2-1
CDR3 length: 16
V gene: TRBV5-1

CDR3 protein: CASRTNRGNTGELFF
CDR3 DNA: TGTGCCAGCAGGACCAACAGGGGAAACACCGGGGAGCTGTTTTTT
D gene: TRBD1
clone size: -
J gene: TRBJ2-2
CDR3 length: 15
V gene: TRBV7-9

CDR3 protein: CASTDRGRQPQHF
CDR3 DNA: TGTGCCAGTACGGACAGGGGGCGTCAGCCCCAGCATTTT
D gene: TRBD1
clone size: -
J gene: TRBJ1-5
CDR3 length: 13
V gene: TRBV6-1

CDR3 protein: CASSPPMPARKLFF
CDR3 DNA: TGTGCCAGCAGCCCGCCGATGCCGGCCCGGAAACTGTTTTTT
D gene: -
clone size: -
J gene: TRBJ1-4
CDR3 length: 14
V gene: TRBV5-8

CDR3 protein: CASSLDSYTGYNEQFF
CDR3 DNA: TGTGCCAGCAGCTTAGACTCCTACACGGGCTACAATGAGCAGTTCTTC
D gene: -
clone size: once
J gene: TRBJ2-1
CDR3 length: 16
V gene: TRBV7-9

CDR3 protein: CASSDMFGNEQFF
CDR3 DNA: TGTGCCAGCAGTGATATGTTTGGGAATGAGCAGTTCTTC
D gene: -
clone size: many
J gene: TRBJ2-1
CDR3 length: 13
V gene: TRBV6-5

CDR3 protein: CASSLEPGVIQPQHF
CDR3 DNA: TGTGCCAGCAGCTTAGAGCCAGGGGTTATTCAGCCCCAGCATTTT
D gene: -
clone size: -
J gene: TRBJ1-5
CDR3 length: 15
V gene: TRBV7-2

CDR3 protein: CASSPGRGNEKLFF
CDR3 DNA: TGTGCCAGCAGTCCGGGACGTGGGAATGAAAAACTGTTTTTT
D gene: -
clone size: -
J gene: TRBJ1-4
CDR3 length: 14
V gene: TRBV6-6

CDR3 protein: CASSLLGLGEYEQYF
CDR3 DNA: TGTGCCAGCAGCTTGTTGGGGTTGGGGGAATACGAGCAGTACTTC
D gene: -
clone size: -
J gene: TRBJ2-7
CDR3 length: 15
V gene: TRBV7-9

CDR3 protein: CASSVGVRGLDTEAFF
CDR3 DNA: TGTGCCAGCAGCGTAGGGGTCCGGGGGCTCGACACTGAAGCTTTCTTT
D gene: -
clone size: -
J gene: TRBJ1-1
CDR3 length: 16
V gene: TRBV9

CDR3 protein: CASSNNRGQNGELFF
CDR3 DNA: TGTGCCAGTAGTAACAACAGGGGGCAAAACGGGGAGCTGTTTTTT
D gene: TRBD1
clone size: -
J gene: TRBJ2-2
CDR3 length: 15
V gene: TRBV19

CDR3 protein: CASSPPQGTHEQYF
CDR3 DNA: TGTGCCAGCAGTCCACCCCAGGGGACCCACGAGCAGTACTTC
D gene: -
clone size: -
J gene: TRBJ2-7
CDR3 length: 14
V gene: TRBV25-1

CDR3 protein: CASSLSGQGVSKYF
CDR3 DNA: TGTGCCAGCAGCCTCTCGGGACAGGGGGTTTCCAAGTACTTC
D gene: TRBD1
clone size: -
J gene: TRBJ2-7
CDR3 length: 14
V gene: TRBV28

CDR3 protein: CASSEDRQTGELFF
CDR3 DNA: TGTGCCAGCAGTGAAGATCGACAGACCGGGGAGCTGTTTTTT
D gene: -
clone size: -
J gene: TRBJ2-2
CDR3 length: 14
V gene: TRBV2

CDR3 protein: CASSPRTSGDTDTQYF
CDR3 DNA: TGTGCCAGCAGCCCTCGGACTAGCGGGGACACAGATACGCAGTATTTT
D gene: TRBD2
clone size: -
J gene: TRBJ2-3
CDR3 length: 16
V gene: TRBV5-5

CDR3 protein: CASSDTGPAADTQYF
CDR3 DNA: TGTGCCAGTAGCGATACAGGACCGGCTGCGGATACGCAGTATTTT
D gene: -
clone size: -
J gene: TRBJ2-3
CDR3 length: 15
V gene: TRBV19

CDR3 protein: CASSLRQQQYF
CDR3 DNA: TGTGCCAGCAGCTTACGCCAGCAGCAGTACTTC
D gene: -
clone size: once
J gene: TRBJ2-7
CDR3 length: 11
V gene: TRBV11-3